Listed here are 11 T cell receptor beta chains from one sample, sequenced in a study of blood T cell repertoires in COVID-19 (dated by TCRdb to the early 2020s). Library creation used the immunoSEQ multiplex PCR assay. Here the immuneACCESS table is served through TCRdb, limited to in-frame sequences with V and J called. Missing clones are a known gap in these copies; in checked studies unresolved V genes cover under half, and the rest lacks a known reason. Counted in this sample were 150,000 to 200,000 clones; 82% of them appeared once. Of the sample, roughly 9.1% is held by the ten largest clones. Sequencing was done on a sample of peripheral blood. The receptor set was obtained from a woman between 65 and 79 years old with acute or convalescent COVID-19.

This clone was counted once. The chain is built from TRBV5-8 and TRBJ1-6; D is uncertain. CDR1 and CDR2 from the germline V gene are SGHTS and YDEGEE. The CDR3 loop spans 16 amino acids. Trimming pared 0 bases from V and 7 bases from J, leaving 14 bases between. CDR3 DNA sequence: TGTGCCAGCAGCTTGGCCTCGACAACGACAAATTCACCCCTCCACTTT. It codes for CASSLASTTTNSPLHF.

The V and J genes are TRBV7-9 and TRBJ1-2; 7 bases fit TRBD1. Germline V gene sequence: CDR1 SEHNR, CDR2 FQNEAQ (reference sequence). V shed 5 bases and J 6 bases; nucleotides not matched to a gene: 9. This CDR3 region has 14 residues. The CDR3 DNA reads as TGTGCCAGCAGCAGTTCGGGACAGAGGAATGGCTACACCTTC. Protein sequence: CASSSSGQRNGYTF.

The DNA for the CDR3 is TGTGCCAGCAGTTTTATTTGGGGGCCGGGACTAGAATTCTCCTACGAGCAGTACTTC. The encoded protein is CASSFIWGPGLEFSYEQYF. The V and J genes are TRBV28 and TRBJ2-7; 8 bases match TRBD2. V lost 3 bases and J lost 0; bases outside the gene matches: 16. Germline CDR1 MDHEN, CDR2 SYDVKM. The CDR3 runs to 19 residues.

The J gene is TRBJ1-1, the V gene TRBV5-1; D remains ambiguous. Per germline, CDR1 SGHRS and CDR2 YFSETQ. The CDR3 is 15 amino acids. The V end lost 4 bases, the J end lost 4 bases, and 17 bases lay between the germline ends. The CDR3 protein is CASSLEALRVTEAFF. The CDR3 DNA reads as TGCGCCAGCAGCCTTGAGGCTCTTCGTGTCACTGAAGCTTTCTTT.

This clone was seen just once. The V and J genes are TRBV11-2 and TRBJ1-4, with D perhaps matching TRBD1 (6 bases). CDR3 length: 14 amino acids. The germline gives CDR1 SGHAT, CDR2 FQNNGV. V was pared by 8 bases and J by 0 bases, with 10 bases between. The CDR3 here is CASASGATNEKLFF. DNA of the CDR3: TGTGCCAGCGCCTCAGGGGCAACTAATGAAAAACTGTTTTTT.

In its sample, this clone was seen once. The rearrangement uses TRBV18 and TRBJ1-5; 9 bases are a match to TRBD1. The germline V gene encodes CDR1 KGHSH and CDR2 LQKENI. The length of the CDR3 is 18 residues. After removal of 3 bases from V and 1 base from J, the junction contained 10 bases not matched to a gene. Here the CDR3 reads CASSPYRDRVESNQPQHF. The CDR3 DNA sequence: TGTGCCAGCTCACCTTACCGGGACAGGGTTGAAAGCAATCAGCCCCAGCATTTT. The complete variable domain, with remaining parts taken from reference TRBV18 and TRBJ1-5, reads NAGVMQNPRHLVRRRGQEARLRCSPMKGHSHVYWYRQLPEEGLKFMVYLQKENIIDESGMPKERFSAEFPKEGPSILRIQQVVRGDSAAYFCASSPYRDRVESNQPQHFGDGTRLSIL.

CDR3 DNA sequence: TGTGCCAGCTCACCATCAGGGCTTGGAGATCAGCCCCAGCATTTT. Protein sequence: CASSPSGLGDQPQHF. This chain links TRBV18 with TRBJ1-5, with a possible D match to TRBD1 (5 bases). The CDR3 loop spans 15 amino acids. The V gene lost 2 bases and the J gene lost 5 bases, with 13 bases spanning the gap. CDR1 and CDR2 (germline): KGHSH, LQKENI. The full variable domain, rest sourced from reference TRBV18 and TRBJ1-5, is NAGVMQNPRHLVRRRGQEARLRCSPMKGHSHVYWYRQLPEEGLKFMVYLQKENIIDESGMPKERFSAEFPKEGPSILRIQQVVRGDSAAYFCASSPSGLGDQPQHFGDGTRLSIL.

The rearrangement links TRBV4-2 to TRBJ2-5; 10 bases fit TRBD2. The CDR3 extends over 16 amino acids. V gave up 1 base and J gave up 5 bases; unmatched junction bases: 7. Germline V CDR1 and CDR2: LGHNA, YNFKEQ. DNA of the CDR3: TGTGCCAGCAGCCAAGTGAGCGGGGGGGGACTTGAGACCCAGTACTTC. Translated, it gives CASSQVSGGGLETQYF.

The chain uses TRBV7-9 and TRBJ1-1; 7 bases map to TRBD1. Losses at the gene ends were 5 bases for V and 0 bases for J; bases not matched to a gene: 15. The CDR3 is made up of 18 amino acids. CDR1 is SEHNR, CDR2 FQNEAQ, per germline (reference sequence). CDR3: CASSPKGAQGPMNTEAFF. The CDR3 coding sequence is TGTGCCAGCAGCCCCAAGGGGGCGCAGGGGCCCATGAACACTGAAGCTTTCTTT.

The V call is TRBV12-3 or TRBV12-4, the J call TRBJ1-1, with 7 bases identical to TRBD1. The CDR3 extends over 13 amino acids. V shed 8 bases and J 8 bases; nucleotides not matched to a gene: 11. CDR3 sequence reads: CASGISTGAEAFF. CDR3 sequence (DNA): TGTGCCAGCGGCATATCAACAGGGGCCGAAGCTTTCTTT.

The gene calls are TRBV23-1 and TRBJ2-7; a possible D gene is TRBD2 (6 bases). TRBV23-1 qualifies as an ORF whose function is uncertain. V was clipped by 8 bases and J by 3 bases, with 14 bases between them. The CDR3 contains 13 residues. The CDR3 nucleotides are TGCGCCAGCGTTGTAAGCGGGCACTACGAGCAGTACTTC. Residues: CASVVSGHYEQYF.